This TCR beta chain was observed in a study of neurological immune-mediated disorders. CDR3 length: 11 residues. Germline-derived CDR1 and CDR2 are SGHDT and YYEEEE. V was pared by 5 bases and J by 4 bases, with 5 bases between. Over 170 million TCR-beta sequences (from 15-18 subjects) were yielded by each sequencing run. TCRdb re-called the 5' RACE reads with MiXCR, one entry per CDR3 protein. The sample shows about 74,000 distinct CDR3 sequences, around 5% of them seen only once. This clonotype has a count of ten or more. This may be a read error, as it is one base from a much larger clone. The chain links TRBV5-6 to TRBJ2-3; D unresolved. Sequencing was carried out using PBMCs. The origin of this receptor is a man aged 18 to 29 with multiple sclerosis. The CDR3: CASRGPDTQYF. The CDR3 DNA reads as TGTGCCAGCAGAGGACCAGATACGCAGTATTTT. The whole variable domain, filled in from reference TRBV5-6 and TRBJ2-3, reads DAGVTQSPTHLIKTRGQQVTLRCSPKSGHDTVSWYQQALGQGPQFIFQYYEEEERQRGNFPDRFSGHQFPNYSSELNVNALLLGDSALYLCASRGPDTQYFGPGTRLTVL.